This is a list of T cell receptor beta chains from one sample in a study of PD-L1 blockade in urothelial cancer. The method was immunoSEQ multiplex PCR; TCRdb's version includes in-frame clones alone and lacks a portion of them. Of about 95,000 clones listed, 90% are singletons. The specimen was PBMCs, collected around atezolizumab (anti-PD-L1) treatment. The receptors come from a man between 60 and 75 years old with urothelial cancer. CDR3s include the opening cysteine and the closing phenylalanine or tryptophan. A D gene is named only where the DNA matches it firmly.

j_call: TRBJ2-1; d_call: NA; v_call: TRBV19; cdr3_aa: CASSKGAYNEQFF
j_call: TRBJ2-1; d_call: NA; v_call: TRBV19; cdr3_aa: CASSIGQGGGIDEQFF
j_call: TRBJ2-1; d_call: NA; v_call: TRBV4-3; cdr3_aa: CASSPTESSYNEQFF
j_call: TRBJ2-5; d_call: NA; v_call: TRBV18; cdr3_aa: CASSSPEENQETQYF
j_call: TRBJ2-2; d_call: TRBD2; v_call: TRBV9; cdr3_aa: CASSVTSGHTGELFF
j_call: TRBJ1-1; d_call: TRBD1; v_call: TRBV5-1; cdr3_aa: CASRTGSNREAFF
j_call: TRBJ1-1; d_call: TRBD1; v_call: TRBV29-1; cdr3_aa: CSVALRGQGMTEAFF
j_call: TRBJ1-1; d_call: NA; v_call: TRBV28; cdr3_aa: CASTPGGMVNTEAFF
j_call: TRBJ1-1; d_call: NA; v_call: TRBV6-6; cdr3_aa: CASSYSETNTEAFF
j_call: TRBJ1-5; d_call: NA; v_call: TRBV7-9; cdr3_aa: CASSLKGYNQPQHF
j_call: TRBJ1-2; d_call: TRBD1; v_call: TRBV5-4; cdr3_aa: CASSPPGQGYGYTF
j_call: TRBJ2-1; d_call: TRBD2; v_call: TRBV10-1; cdr3_aa: CASSESWTSGSFYNEQFF
j_call: TRBJ1-3; d_call: NA; v_call: TRBV12-5; cdr3_aa: CASGLAGADTIYF
j_call: TRBJ2-7; d_call: NA; v_call: TRBV2; cdr3_aa: CASSEQGGAYEQYF
j_call: TRBJ2-7; d_call: NA; v_call: TRBV21-1; cdr3_aa: CASSLHGTSGGEYEQYF
j_call: TRBJ1-1; d_call: NA; v_call: TRBV7-6; cdr3_aa: CASSLETVNANTEAFF
j_call: TRBJ1-1; d_call: NA; v_call: TRBV5-5; cdr3_aa: CASSMSLTVNTEAFF
j_call: TRBJ2-1; d_call: TRBD2; v_call: TRBV7-2; cdr3_aa: CASSTGTSEYNEQFF
j_call: TRBJ1-1; d_call: NA; v_call: TRBV15; cdr3_aa: CATSRVGRGGTEAFF
j_call: TRBJ2-1; d_call: TRBD1; v_call: TRBV11-2; cdr3_aa: CASSRQGAEQFF
j_call: TRBJ2-7; d_call: TRBD1; v_call: TRBV23-1; cdr3_aa: CASSQILDRDTYEQYF
j_call: TRBJ1-6; d_call: NA; v_call: TRBV6-5; cdr3_aa: CASSYGGRTDNSPLHF
j_call: TRBJ2-7; d_call: TRBD1; v_call: TRBV4-1; cdr3_aa: CASSQEQGASYEQYF
j_call: TRBJ2-6; d_call: NA; v_call: TRBV9; cdr3_aa: CASSVAGANVLTF
j_call: TRBJ2-5; d_call: TRBD2; v_call: TRBV18; cdr3_aa: CASSSGLKETQYF
j_call: TRBJ2-7; d_call: TRBD1; v_call: TRBV7-9; cdr3_aa: CASSPLGRGISYEQYF
j_call: TRBJ2-3; d_call: TRBD1; v_call: TRBV9; cdr3_aa: CASSGVRDRRPSTDTQYF
j_call: TRBJ1-5; d_call: TRBD1; v_call: TRBV28; cdr3_aa: CASSFHRGSNQPQHF
j_call: TRBJ2-5; d_call: TRBD2; v_call: TRBV7-9; cdr3_aa: CASGSLAGGPLETQYF
j_call: TRBJ2-1; d_call: TRBD2; v_call: TRBV5-1; cdr3_aa: CASSFGLAGVVYNEQFF
j_call: TRBJ2-3; d_call: TRBD1; v_call: TRBV13; cdr3_aa: CASSNRQGWDTQYF
j_call: TRBJ2-3; d_call: TRBD2; v_call: TRBV11-3; cdr3_aa: CASSFSGGEADTQYF
j_call: TRBJ2-3; d_call: TRBD2; v_call: TRBV9; cdr3_aa: CASSVAGGRTDTQYF
j_call: TRBJ1-1; d_call: NA; v_call: TRBV5-1; cdr3_aa: CASSLDNKNTEAFF
j_call: TRBJ2-7; d_call: NA; v_call: TRBV10-2; cdr3_aa: CASRAGTPEQYF
j_call: TRBJ2-1; d_call: TRBD2; v_call: TRBV14; cdr3_aa: CASSQVAGPYNEQFF
j_call: TRBJ1-1; d_call: NA; v_call: TRBV7-2; cdr3_aa: CASSPHRDTEAFF
j_call: TRBJ2-3; d_call: TRBD2; v_call: TRBV18; cdr3_aa: CASSPTSGVSTDTQYF
j_call: TRBJ2-3; d_call: TRBD2; v_call: TRBV6-1; cdr3_aa: CASSEWVSGTGRDTQYF
j_call: TRBJ1-1; d_call: NA; v_call: TRBV28; cdr3_aa: CASSSMGGASSTEAFF
j_call: TRBJ1-1; d_call: NA; v_call: TRBV11-2; cdr3_aa: CASSRLVSTEAFF
j_call: TRBJ2-5; d_call: TRBD2; v_call: TRBV10-3; cdr3_aa: CAISPDGTKQATQYF
j_call: TRBJ2-7; d_call: NA; v_call: TRBV5-1; cdr3_aa: CASSLVGTNLYEQYF
j_call: TRBJ2-4; d_call: TRBD1; v_call: TRBV15; cdr3_aa: CATNPGQPKNIQYF
j_call: TRBJ1-1; d_call: NA; v_call: TRBV30; cdr3_aa: CAWSVLGGGSEAFF
j_call: TRBJ2-2; d_call: TRBD1; v_call: TRBV13; cdr3_aa: CASSLYTGGLTGELFF
j_call: TRBJ2-7; d_call: NA; v_call: TRBV5-1; cdr3_aa: CASNRGAASSYEQYF
j_call: TRBJ2-6; d_call: NA; v_call: TRBV30; cdr3_aa: CAWRSQGTGANVLTF
j_call: TRBJ2-7; d_call: NA; v_call: TRBV19; cdr3_aa: CASNGAVLPYEQYF
j_call: TRBJ2-4; d_call: TRBD1; v_call: TRBV7-2; cdr3_aa: CASSLEVRGQAKNIQYF
j_call: TRBJ2-1; d_call: NA; v_call: TRBV5-1; cdr3_aa: CASSQGTQINEQFF
j_call: TRBJ2-5; d_call: NA; v_call: TRBV7-3; cdr3_aa: CASSLEAEETQYF